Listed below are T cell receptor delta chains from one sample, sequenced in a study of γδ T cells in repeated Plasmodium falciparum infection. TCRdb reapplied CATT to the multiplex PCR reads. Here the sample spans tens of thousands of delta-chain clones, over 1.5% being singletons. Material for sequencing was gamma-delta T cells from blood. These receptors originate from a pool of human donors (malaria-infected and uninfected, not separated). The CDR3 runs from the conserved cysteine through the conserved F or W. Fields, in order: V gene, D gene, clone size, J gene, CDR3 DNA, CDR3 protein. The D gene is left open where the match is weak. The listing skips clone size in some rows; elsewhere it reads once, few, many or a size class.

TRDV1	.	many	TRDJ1	TGTGCTCTTGGGGAACTTCCTATACGCACGTACACCGATAAACTCATCTTT	CALGELPIRTYTDKLIF
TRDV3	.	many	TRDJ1	TGTGCCTCTACACAAGACGGCACCGATAAACTCATCTTT	CASTQDGTDKLIF
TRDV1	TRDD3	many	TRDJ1	TGTGCTCTTGGGGAAGCGAAGTACCCCTTTCCACACTGGGGGAGGAACACCGATAAACTCATCTTT	CALGEAKYPFPHWGRNTDKLIF
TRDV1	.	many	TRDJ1	TGTGCTCTTGGGGAACCTTACACCGATAAACTCATCTTT	CALGEPYTDKLIF
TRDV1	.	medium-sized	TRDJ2	TGTGCTCTTGGGCCTGGGCTGGGGCCCAGTAGGGAGGCCCAACTCTTCTTT	CALGPGLGPSREAQLFF
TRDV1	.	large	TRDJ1	TGTGCTCTTGGGCTGCGGGACACCGATAAACTCATCTTT	CALGLRDTDKLIF
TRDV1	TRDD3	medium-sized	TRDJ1	TGTGCTCTTGGGGAAATCCGGCCTTGGAAGCAGGGGGATCACACCGATAAACTCATCTTT	CALGEIRPWKQGDHTDKLIF
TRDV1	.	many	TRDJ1	TGTGCTCTTGGGGAACTAGGGAGTCCTTCGAAGTGGCTGGGGACGCTGACGTCCGATAAACTCATCTTT	CALGELGSPSKWLGTLTSDKLIF
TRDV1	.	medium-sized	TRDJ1	TGTGCTCTTGGGGCCCTAACCACAGATAAACTCATCTTT	CALGALTTDKLIF
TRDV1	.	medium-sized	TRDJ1	TGTGCTCTTGGGAAAGGCTCCTACGGGGGAGTACGATTAGGGTACACCGATAAACTCATCTTT	CALGKGSYGGVRLGYTDKLIF
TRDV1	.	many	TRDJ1	TGTGCTCTTGGGGAGAGAAAATGGCTGGGATCCTACACCGATAAACTCATCTTT	CALGERKWLGSYTDKLIF
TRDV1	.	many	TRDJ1	TGTGCTCTTGGGATTAAATATCCTCCTAGGCTACTGCGGACCAATAAACTCATCTTT	CALGIKYPPRLLRTNKLIF
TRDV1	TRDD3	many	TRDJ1	TGTGCTCTTGGGGAAGCTTTTCTTACGTTGCGGTACTGGGGGATACGAGGGGGGTACACCGATAAACTCATCTTT	CALGEAFLTLRYWGIRGGYTDKLIF
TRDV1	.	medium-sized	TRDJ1	TGTGCTCTTGGGATACACCTAGGCCTGGGGACCCACACCGATAAACTCATTTTT	CALGIHLGLGTHTDKLIF
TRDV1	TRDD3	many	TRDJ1	TGTGCTCTTGGATTTAACTGGGGGATACGTGTAAGCACCGATAAACTCATCTTT	CALGFNWGIRVSTDKLIF
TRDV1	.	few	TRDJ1	TGTGCTCTTGGGGAACGGGTCCCCGTACTGTTGAGGGAGGTCTCCACCCATAAACTCATCTTT	CALGERVPVLLREVSTHKLIF
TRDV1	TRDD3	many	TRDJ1	TGTGCTCTTGGGAAATACCGTCCGAACTATGGGGGATACGAGGGGTTCGATAAACTCATCTTT	CALGKYRPNYGGYEGFDKLIF
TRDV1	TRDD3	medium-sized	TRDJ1	TGTGCTCTTGGGGAACTCAGATCCTACCTCCTTCGTACTGGGGGATATATCCACACCGATAAACTCATCTTT	CALGELRSYLLRTGGYIHTDKLIF
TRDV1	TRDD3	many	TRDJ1	TGTGCTCTTGGGGAACTCCACCGCTTCCTACCCTATAGTACTGGGGGATACGCTCCCGATAAACTCATCTTT	CALGELHRFLPYSTGGYAPDKLIF
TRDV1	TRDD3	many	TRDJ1	TGTGCTCTTGGCTGGGGGATACTCCACACCGATAAACTCATCTTT	CALGWGILHTDKLIF
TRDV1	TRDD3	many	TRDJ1	TGTGCTCTTGGGGAACTTCCTGGGCCACTTCTCGTACTGGGGGATCTGTACACCGATAAACTCATCTTT	CALGELPGPLLVLGDLYTDKLIF
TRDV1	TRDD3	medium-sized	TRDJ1	TGTGCTCTTGGGGAACTTCCTCACAACTGGGGGATATGCAACGATAAACTCATCTTT	CALGELPHNWGICNDKLIF
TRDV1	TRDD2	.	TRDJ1	TGCGCTTCCTTCCTACCAGGTACTGGGGACTTCGGGTACACCGATAAACTCATCTTT	CASFLPGTGDFGYTDKLIF
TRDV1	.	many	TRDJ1	TGTGCCGGCCTCTCTACTGGGAACACCGATAAACTCATCTTT	CAGLSTGNTDKLIF
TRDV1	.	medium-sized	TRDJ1	TGTGCTCTTGGGCTGAAAGGCCGGGAGCACTGGTGGCCCACCCATAAACTCATCTTT	CALGLKGREHWWPTHKLIF
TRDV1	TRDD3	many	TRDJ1	TGTGCTCTTGGGGAACTACGGCCCTACTGGGGGATACGCGAAGCCGATAAACTCATCTTT	CALGELRPYWGIREADKLIF
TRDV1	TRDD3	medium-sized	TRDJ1	TGTGCTCTTGGGGAAAGAGGACCTACAGGACCCTGGGGGATACGCGGGTACACCGATAAGCTCATCTTT	CALGERGPTGPWGIRGYTDKLIF
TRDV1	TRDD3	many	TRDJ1	TGTGCTCTTGGGGAGCCGTCTTCCTACACCTGGGGGATAAACACCGATAAACTCATCTTT	CALGEPSSYTWGINTDKLIF
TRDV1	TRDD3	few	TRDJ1	TGTGCTCTTGGGTCCCCAGGGGGATACGACCGTAAACTCATCTTT	CALGSPGGYDRKLIF